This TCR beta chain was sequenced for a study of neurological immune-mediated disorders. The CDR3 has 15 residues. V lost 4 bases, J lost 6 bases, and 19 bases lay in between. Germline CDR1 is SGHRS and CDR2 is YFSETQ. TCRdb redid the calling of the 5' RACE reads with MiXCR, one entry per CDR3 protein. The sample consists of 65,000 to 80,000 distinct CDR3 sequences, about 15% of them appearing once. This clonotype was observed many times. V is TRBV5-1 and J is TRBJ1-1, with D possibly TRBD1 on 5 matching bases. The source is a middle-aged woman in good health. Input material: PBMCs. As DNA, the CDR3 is TGCGCCAGCAGCGGGTGGGACGGAGCCGGAGCTGAAGCTTTCTTT. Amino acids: CASSGWDGAGAEAFF. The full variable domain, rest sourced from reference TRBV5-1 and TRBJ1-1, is KAGVTQTPRYLIKTRGQQVTLSCSPISGHRSVSWYQQTPGQGLQFLFEYFSETQRNKGNFPGRFSGRQFSNSRSEMNVSTLELGDSALYLCASSGWDGAGAEAFFGQGTRLTVV.